The source of this T cell receptor (beta chain) is a study of blood T cell repertoires in COVID-19 (TCRdb year 2020). Background for the entire study: The collaborator samples originated in the United States, Italy and Spain and spanned the acute and convalescent phases of COVID-19. A de-identified subject ID, COVID-19 status, age in years and sex were almost always included in the sample metadata. The repertoires were made available in a free public database intended to serve as a resource for research on the immune response to SARS-CoV-2. HLA class I and class II types, where available, came from metadata supplied by the sample provider rather than from assay-based typing. The material from the prospective study consisted of cDNA or gDNA derived from T cells, B-cell-depleted T cells, or PBMCs. Samples came from the ongoing ImmuneRACE study (first 160 participants) plus 1,254 subjects from 6 global collaborators. Deeply sampled blood TCRbeta repertoires from subjects exposed to, actively infected with, or recovered from COVID-19 were included in the dataset.

A remark on this clone: Its antigen remains undetermined. No clone much larger than this one lies a single base away; base qualities are absent.

Study-wide conclusions, independent of this receptor: How much clinical and demographic metadata was included differed by source and by participant, and the metadata was provided uncurated.

The immunoSEQ Assay, a bias-controlled multiplex PCR, was used to amplify TCRbeta CDR3 regions from genomic DNA. The study's own analysis went as follows. Nucleated cell counts per sample were estimated from amplification of reference gene primers within the assay. To quantify the absolute abundance of each unique TCRbeta CDR3 rearrangement, sequence reads were collapsed and filtered. For each sample, productive Simpson clonality was calculated as the square root of Simpson's diversity index across productive rearrangements. Not all clones reach the TCRdb copy of this immuneACCESS table, which keeps in-frame sequences only. Checked studies attribute under half of the gap to unresolved V genes and leave the rest unexplained. V, J and clone size are those of that table, while D and trimming were read from the DNA. This sample gives a few hundred thousand clones in total; approximately 90% of them show up just once. The ten largest clones add up to roughly 8.6% of the sample.

In the prospective study, participants were roughly 18 to 100 years old, resided in 24 geographic areas of the United States, and were enrolled through a virtual design. In the prospective study, participants were assigned to cohorts based on the clinical history participants reported in a screening survey and a study questionnaire. Recovered participants in ImmuneRACE Cohort 3 were defined by two consecutive negative NP/OP PCR tests, clearance by a healthcare professional, or resolution of symptoms. In the prospective study, whole blood, serum and a nasopharyngeal or oropharyngeal swab were collected from each participant by mobile phlebotomists. Additional blood draws and questionnaires over an approximately two-month period could optionally be provided by prospective study participants. Before DNA extraction, blood samples from the prospective study were shipped at room temperature or frozen.

The source of this sequence is a man aged 35-49 years who had recovered from COVID-19. Sequencing input: PBMCs or T cells enriched from blood (not recorded which).

The nucleotide sequence reads as follows: TGTGCCAGCAGAAAGGCAGGGGGCGCGGGAGCTTTCTTT. It translates as CASRKAGGAGAFF. The chain was built from TRBV27 and TRBJ1-1; 8 bases in the middle match TRBD1. From a lookup of the germline V gene (reference sequence), CDR1 and CDR2 are MNHEY and SMNVEV. For this chain, trimming is 6 bases at the V end and 10 bases at the J end, and the number of junction bases without a gene match is 10. The CDR3 numbers 13 residues from cysteine through phenylalanine. The only DNA kept is the CDR3, 39 bases in frame from the first base.